Sequencing of this T cell receptor (beta chain) was carried out in a study of cytomegalovirus exposure and HLA in healthy donors. V lost 1 base and J 3 bases, leaving 11 bases between the germline ends. CDR1 is SGHAT, CDR2 FQNNGV, per germline. This CDR3 contains 15 residues. 13 Jbeta primers and 60 Vbeta primers were used for the PCR. Sequenced by immunoSEQ multiplex PCR; TCRdb stores in-frame clones only, minus some. This table has about 220,000 clones, around 79% appearing once. This receptor was identified in a male donor in good health and CMV-seronegative. Sequenced sample: PBMCs. The chain uses TRBV11-2 and TRBJ2-3; no definite D call. CDR3: CASSLARTQTDTQYF. The CDR3 coding sequence is TGTGCCAGCAGCTTAGCCCGTACTCAAACAGATACGCAGTATTTT.